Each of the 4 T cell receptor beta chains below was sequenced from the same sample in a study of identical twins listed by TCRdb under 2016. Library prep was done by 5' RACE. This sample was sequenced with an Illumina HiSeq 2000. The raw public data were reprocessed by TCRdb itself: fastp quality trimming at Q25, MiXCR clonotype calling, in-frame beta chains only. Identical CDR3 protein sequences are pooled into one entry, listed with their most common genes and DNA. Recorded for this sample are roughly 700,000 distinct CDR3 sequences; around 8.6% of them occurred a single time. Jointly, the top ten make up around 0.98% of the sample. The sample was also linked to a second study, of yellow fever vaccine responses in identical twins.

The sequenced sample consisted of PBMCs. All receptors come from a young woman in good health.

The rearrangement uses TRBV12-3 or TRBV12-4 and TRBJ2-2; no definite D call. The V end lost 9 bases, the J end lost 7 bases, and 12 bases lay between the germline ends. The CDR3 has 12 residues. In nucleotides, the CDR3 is TGTGCCAGTGAATTTGTCGACGGGGAGCTGTTTTTT. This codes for CASEFVDGELFF.

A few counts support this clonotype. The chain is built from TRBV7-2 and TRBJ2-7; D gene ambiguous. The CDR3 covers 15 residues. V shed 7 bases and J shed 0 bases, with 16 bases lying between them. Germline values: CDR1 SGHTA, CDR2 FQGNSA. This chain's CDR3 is CASTRGGQASYEQYF. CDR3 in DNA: TGTGCCAGCACCCGAGGTGGTCAGGCCTCCTACGAGCAGTACTTC.

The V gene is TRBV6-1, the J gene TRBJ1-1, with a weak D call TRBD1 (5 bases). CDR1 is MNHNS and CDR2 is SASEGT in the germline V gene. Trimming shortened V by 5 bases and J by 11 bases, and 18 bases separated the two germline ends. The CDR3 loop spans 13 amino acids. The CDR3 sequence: CASSHRDRRVAFF. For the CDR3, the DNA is TGTGCCAGCAGTCATCGGGACCGCCGGGTTGCTTTCTTT.

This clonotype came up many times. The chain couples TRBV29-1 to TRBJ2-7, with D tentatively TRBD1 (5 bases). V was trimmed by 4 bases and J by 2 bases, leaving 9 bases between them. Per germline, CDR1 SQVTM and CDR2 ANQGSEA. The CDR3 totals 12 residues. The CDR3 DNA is TGCAGCGTTGTAGACAGAACCTACGAGCAGTACTTC. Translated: CSVVDRTYEQYF.